A selection of T cell receptor beta chains follows, all from one sample in a study of identical twins. Via MiXCR, TCRdb re-called the 5' RACE reads, giving one row per CDR3 protein. Of some 730,000 distinct CDR3 sequences in the sample, roughly 20% are singletons; the top ten hold around 14%. These sequences were also reported in another study, on T cells expressing NK-cell markers.

Input material: PBMCs. These receptors came from a woman younger than 35 in good health. The CDR3 runs from the conserved cysteine through the conserved F or W. D genes are given only for firm matches. The size entry is marked missing in some rows and otherwise reads once, few, many or a size class.

D,V,size,J,DNA,CDR3
.,TRBV6-1,.,TRBJ2-2,TGTGCCAGCAATGGTACGGACTCGAACACCGGGGAGCTGTTTTTT,CASNGTDSNTGELFF
.,TRBV20-1,.,TRBJ2-7,TGCAGTGCTAGAGATAGGATCTACGAGCAGTACTTC,CSARDRIYEQYF
TRBD1,TRBV6-5,.,TRBJ2-7,TGTGCCAGCAGTTACAATCCGGGACAGGGTTACGAGCAGTACTTC,CASSYNPGQGYEQYF
TRBD1,TRBV5-1,.,TRBJ2-3,TGCGCCAGCAGCTTCGGACAGGGCCGGACAGATACGCAGTATTTT,CASSFGQGRTDTQYF
TRBD1,TRBV20-1,.,TRBJ2-3,TGCAGTGCTAGGTCCTTGACAGGGGGCGTTACAGATACGCAGTATTTT,CSARSLTGGVTDTQYF
.,TRBV25-1,.,TRBJ2-3,TGTGCCAGCAGTGAAATAGGGGCAGATACGCAGTATTTT,CASSEIGADTQYF
.,TRBV15,many,TRBJ2-3,TGTGCCACCAGCAGAGAGATAAGCACAGATACGCAGTATTTT,CATSREISTDTQYF
TRBD2,TRBV3-1,few,TRBJ2-1,TGTGCCAGCAGCCAAGATGTGCGGGAGGGCCAAAATGAGCAGTTCTTC,CASSQDVREGQNEQFF
TRBD2,TRBV7-9,few,TRBJ2-1,TGTGCCAGCAGTCCTACTAGCGGGGGGTCAAGAGAGCAGTTCTTC,CASSPTSGGSREQFF
.,TRBV20-1,.,TRBJ2-7,TGCAGTGCTAGATTCCCGGGAAGGTCCTACGAGCAGTACTTC,CSARFPGRSYEQYF
.,TRBV20-1,few,TRBJ1-1,TGCAGTGCTAGAGATGGTAGCTTTAACACTGAAGCTTTCTTT,CSARDGSFNTEAFF
TRBD2,TRBV20-1,.,TRBJ2-3,TGCAGTGCTAGAGTTAGCGGGGGGGCCGGGAACACAGATACGCAGTATTTT,CSARVSGGAGNTDTQYF
TRBD2,TRBV6-1,few,TRBJ2-1,TGTGCCAGCAGGATATCTAGCGGCTCCTACAATGAGCAGTTCTTC,CASRISSGSYNEQFF
.,TRBV19,.,TRBJ1-3,TGTGCCAGCGCTCGTGGGGGTTCAGGAAACACCATATATTTT,CASARGGSGNTIYF
TRBD2,TRBV5-5,few,TRBJ2-5,TGTGCCAGCAGCTTGGGGGCGGGAGCGACTCAAACAGAGACCCAGTACTTC,CASSLGAGATQTETQYF
TRBD2,TRBV24-1,few,TRBJ2-3,TGTGCCACCAGTTCCTCGGGGAGCGGGGGGGGAGATACGCAGTATTTT,CATSSSGSGGGDTQYF
.,TRBV20-1,few,TRBJ2-3,TGCAGTGCTAGACCGGGCGGTAGCACAGATACGCAGTATTTT,CSARPGGSTDTQYF
.,TRBV29-1,few,TRBJ2-1,TGCAGCGTTTGTTGTTTGGGCTCCTACAATGAGCAGTTCTTC,CSVCCLGSYNEQFF
TRBD2,TRBV12-3/TRBV12-4,few,TRBJ2-3,TGTGCCAGCAGTGACCACTCAAATTTAGCGGGAGGGCCGGATACGCAGTATTTT,CASSDHSNLAGGPDTQYF
.,TRBV7-2,.,TRBJ1-5,TGTGCCAGCAGTCCCTCAAATAGCAATCAGCCCCAGCATTTT,CASSPSNSNQPQHF
TRBD1,TRBV12-3/TRBV12-4,.,TRBJ2-2,TGTGCCAGCAGTTCCTTACAGACAGGGGTCACCGGGGAGCTGTTTTTT,CASSSLQTGVTGELFF
.,TRBV2,few,TRBJ2-3,TGTGCCATCTCCAAAAGGGGAAGGGGCGGAGTGAGCACAGATACGCAGTATTTT,CAISKRGRGGVSTDTQYF
.,TRBV5-1,few,TRBJ1-1,TGCGCCAGCAGCTCGGACTCAATGAACACTGAAGCTTTCTTT,CASSSDSMNTEAFF
TRBD1,TRBV5-5,.,TRBJ1-4,TGTGCCAGCAGCTCAACATGGGGGACAGGGGATGAAAAACTGTTTTTT,CASSSTWGTGDEKLFF
.,TRBV24-1,once,TRBJ2-2,TGTGCCACCAGTGAATCTCCGGGACGGCCAAACACCGGGGAGCTGTTTTTT,CATSESPGRPNTGELFF
.,TRBV27,few,TRBJ2-7,TGTGCCAGCAGTTCCCTGAGACAGAAGCAGTACTTC,CASSSLRQKQYF
TRBD2,TRBV24-1,.,TRBJ2-1,TGTGCCACCGGGACTAGCTATAGTCCGGATGAGCAGTTCTTC,CATGTSYSPDEQFF
.,TRBV12-3/TRBV12-4,few,TRBJ1-1,TGTGCCAGCAGTCCGACGGTGCCGGGAGCTTTCTTT,CASSPTVPGAFF
TRBD1,TRBV6-2/TRBV6-3,.,TRBJ1-1,TGTGCCAGCAGCCGACAGGGTACCGGGGCTTTCTTT,CASSRQGTGAFF
.,TRBV20-1,.,TRBJ1-1,TGCAGTGCTAGGCTAGCGGGCACTGAAGCTTTCTTT,CSARLAGTEAFF
.,TRBV6-5,few,TRBJ1-5,TGTGCCAGCAGTTACCTGGACATCACCCTTAGCAATCAGCCCCAGCATTTT,CASSYLDITLSNQPQHF
.,TRBV18,.,TRBJ1-1,TGTGCCAGCTCTCCTTCGGCCTTCGGGCAACTAGAGAGGGCTTTCTTT,CASSPSAFGQLERAFF
.,TRBV20-1,few,TRBJ1-4,TGCAGTGCTAGGGAAACAGCAACTAATGAAAAACTGTTTTTT,CSARETATNEKLFF
TRBD1,TRBV12-3/TRBV12-4,.,TRBJ1-5,TGTGCCAGCAGTAGGGACAGCCATAGCAATCAGCCCCAGCATTTT,CASSRDSHSNQPQHF
TRBD2,TRBV12-3/TRBV12-4,few,TRBJ2-1,TGTGCCACTTCCCGGGGGGACAATGAGCAGTTCTTC,CATSRGDNEQFF
.,TRBV5-1,many,TRBJ1-5,TGCGCCAGCAGCTTCGGGGGAAAAGAGCCCCAGCATTTT,CASSFGGKEPQHF
.,TRBV7-6,.,TRBJ2-2,TGTGCCAGCAGCTTCAGGGGTGAGAGCGGGGAGCTGTTTTTT,CASSFRGESGELFF
.,TRBV5-1,few,TRBJ2-7,TGCGCCAGCAGCCAGATGAGGGTGGGCTACGAGCAGTACTTC,CASSQMRVGYEQYF
TRBD1,TRBV5-1,many,TRBJ2-1,TGTGCCAGCAGCTTACAGGGGGACGAGCAGTTCTTC,CASSLQGDEQFF